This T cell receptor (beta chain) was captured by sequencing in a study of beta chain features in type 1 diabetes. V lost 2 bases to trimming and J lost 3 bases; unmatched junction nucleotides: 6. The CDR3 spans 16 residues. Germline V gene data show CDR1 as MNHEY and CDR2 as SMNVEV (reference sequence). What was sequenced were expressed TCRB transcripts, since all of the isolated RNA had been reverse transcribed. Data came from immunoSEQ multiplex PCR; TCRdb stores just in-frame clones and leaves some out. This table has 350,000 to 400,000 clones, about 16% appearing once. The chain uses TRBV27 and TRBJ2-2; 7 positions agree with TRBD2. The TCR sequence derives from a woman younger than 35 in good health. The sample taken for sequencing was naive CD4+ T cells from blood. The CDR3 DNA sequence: TGTGCCAGCAGTTTAAACGGACTAGACGACACCGGGGAGCTGTTTTTT. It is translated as CASSLNGLDDTGELFF.